One and the same sample provided the 23 T cell receptor beta chains below, sequenced in a study of human T cells and chemical hapten exposure. TCRdb itself ran the RACE reads through MiXCR, one entry per CDR3 protein. The sample includes some 94,000 distinct CDR3 sequences, around an eighth of them seen just once. Regarding time point: patch test 1, 2 weeks after DPC sensitization. Stated treatment: therapeutic diphenylcyclopropenone sensitization with weekly scalp DPC. Source: whole blood, taken in connection with sensitization to the hapten diphenylcyclopropenone (DPC). All receptors come from a woman aged 40 to 49 with alopecia areata. Some clones in this sample may be carry-over from other donors' samples.

This clonotype was counted between two and nine times. The CDR3 nucleotides read TGTGCCAGCAGCTCCGGACAGGACCAGAGTGCTTTCTTT. It yields the protein CASSSGQDQSAFF. The V and J genes are TRBV7-3 and TRBJ1-1, with 7 nucleotides matching TRBD1. V shed 4 bases and J 11 bases; nucleotides not matched to a gene: 10. The CDR3 contains 13 residues. Germline loops: CDR1 SGHTA, CDR2 FQGTGA.

This clonotype was seen many times. The chain combines TRBV5-5 with TRBJ2-7; D may be TRBD1 (8 bases). The germline CDR1 and CDR2 sequences are SGHKS and YYEKEE (reference sequence). V was shortened by 4 bases and J by 4 bases, with 21 bases between the two germline ends. The CDR3 has 16 amino acids. The CDR3 DNA reads TGTGCCAGCAGCACTGACCGAACAGGGGGAGGGTACGAGCAGTACTTC. Protein product: CASSTDRTGGGYEQYF.

This clonotype has a count of ten or more. The chain employs TRBV20-1 and TRBJ2-4; tentatively, D is TRBD2 (6 bases). V was trimmed by 0 bases and J by 0 bases, leaving 9 bases between them. In germline, CDR1 is DFQATT, CDR2 SNEGSKA (reference sequence). This CDR3 comprises 15 residues. The CDR3 DNA reads TGCAGTGCTAGAGATGGCGGGGTAGCCAAAAACATTCAGTACTTC. This gives the protein CSARDGGVAKNIQYF.

This clonotype was observed a handful of times. This chain links TRBV9 with TRBJ2-3, with 12 bases matching TRBD2. CDR3 length: 16 residues. V was pared by 3 bases and J by 3 bases, with 5 bases of the junction left unmatched. Per germline, CDR1 SGDLS and CDR2 YYNGEE. The CDR3 DNA follows: TGTGCCAGCAGCGCGCTAGCGGGAGGGCCGACAGATACGCAGTATTTT. Residues: CASSALAGGPTDTQYF. Supplemented by reference TRBV9 and TRBJ2-3, the full variable domain reads DSGVTQTPKHLITATGQRVTLRCSPRSGDLSVYWYQQSLDQGLQFLIQYYNGEERAKGNILERFSAQQFPDLHSELNLSSLELGDSALYFCASSALAGGPTDTQYFGPGTRLTVL.

In DNA, the CDR3 is TGTGCCAGCAGCGCGACTAGCGGCTACGGGGACTACGAGCAGTACTTC. Its translation is CASSATSGYGDYEQYF. The rearrangement joins TRBV7-9 to TRBJ2-7; TRBD2 aligns across 9 bases. The CDR3 is made up of 16 amino acids. Germline V gene data show CDR1 as SEHNR and CDR2 as FQNEAQ (reference sequence). V shed 5 bases, J shed 3 bases, and the junction held 11 bases outside the gene matches.

This clonotype was detected ten times or more. The V call is TRBV9, the J call TRBJ1-6; 9 positions agree with TRBD1. After removal of 3 bases from V and 7 bases from J, the junction contained 8 bases not matched to a gene. The length of the CDR3 is 16 residues. Germline V gene sequence: CDR1 SGDLS, CDR2 YYNGEE. The CDR3 sequence is CASSAHGQGINSPLHF. DNA for the CDR3: TGTGCCAGCAGCGCGCATGGACAGGGGATAAATTCACCCCTCCACTTT.

The CDR3 protein is CASSPRDRDNQPQHF. CDR3 in DNA: TGTGCCAGCAGCCCCCGGGACAGAGACAATCAGCCCCAGCATTTT. The V gene is TRBV4-2, the J gene TRBJ1-5, with 7 bases matching TRBD1. The CDR3 loop spans 15 amino acids. With 4 bases clipped from V and 3 bases from J, the junction kept 6 bases outside the gene matches. The germline gives CDR1 LGHNA, CDR2 YNFKEQ.

The chain employs TRBV29-1 and TRBJ2-7; 8 nucleotides line up with TRBD1. Germline CDR1 and CDR2: SQVTM and ANQGSEA. The CDR3 consists of 13 residues. V lost 2 bases to trimming and J lost 3 bases; unmatched junction nucleotides: 3. DNA for the CDR3: TGCAGCGTTGAAACGACAGGGGACTACGAGCAGTACTTC. Protein: CSVETTGDYEQYF.

This clonotype was detected a few times. The rearrangement uses TRBV6-2 or TRBV6-3 and TRBJ2-4; TRBD2 agrees at 9 bases. V shed 6 bases, J shed 5 bases, and the junction held 8 bases outside the gene matches. Germline V gives CDR1 MNHEY, CDR2 SVGEGT. The CDR3 is 15 amino acids. CDR3 loop: CASRVAGGGQNIQYF. The CDR3 nucleotides read TGTGCCAGCAGAGTTGCGGGAGGGGGGCAAAACATTCAGTACTTC.

This clonotype was observed a few times. The chain joins TRBV20-1 to TRBJ1-1; D gene ambiguous. This CDR3 has 13 residues. V lost 1 base to trimming and J lost 1 base, with 7 bases between them. Germline V gene lookup returns CDR1 DFQATT and CDR2 SNEGSKA (reference sequence). Here the CDR3 reads CSARGQPNTEAFF. CDR3 DNA sequence: TGCAGTGCTAGAGGACAACCGAACACTGAAGCTTTCTTT.

The V gene is TRBV7-2, the J gene TRBJ2-2; D unresolved. CDR1 and CDR2 (germline): SGHTA, FQGNSA. The ends were cut back, 0 bases at V and 7 bases at J, with 9 bases in the middle. This CDR3 has 14 amino acids. CDR3 coding DNA: TGTGCCAGCAGCTTAGCCGGGTGGAGCGGGGAGCTGTTTTTT. This codes for CASSLAGWSGELFF. The whole variable domain, remainder taken from reference TRBV7-2 and TRBJ2-2, is GAGVSQSPSNKVTEKGKDVELRCDPISGHTALYWYRQSLGQGLEFLIYFQGNSAPDKSGLPSDRFSAERTGGSVSTLTIQRTQQEDSAVYLCASSLAGWSGELFFGEGSRLTVL.

This chain uses TRBV7-2 with TRBJ1-5; TRBD1 aligns across 10 bases. Germline V gives CDR1 SGHTA, CDR2 FQGNSA. Losses at the gene ends were 7 bases for V and 10 bases for J; bases not matched to a gene: 10. The CDR3 is made up of 14 amino acids. The CDR3: CASTPGGTGAPQHF. DNA of the CDR3: TGTGCCAGCACCCCTGGCGGGACAGGGGCACCCCAGCATTTT. Supplemented by reference TRBV7-2 and TRBJ1-5, the full variable domain reads GAGVSQSPSNKVTEKGKDVELRCDPISGHTALYWYRQSLGQGLEFLIYFQGNSAPDKSGLPSDRFSAERTGGSVSTLTIQRTQQEDSAVYLCASTPGGTGAPQHFGDGTRLSIL.

This clonotype has more than one count but fewer than ten. The rearrangement joins TRBV29-1 to TRBJ1-5; TRBD1 aligns across 8 bases. The CDR3 runs 12 residues. V trimming: 6 bases; J trimming: 3 bases; junction bases outside the gene matches: 1. Germline V gene lookup returns CDR1 SQVTM and CDR2 ANQGSEA. CDR3 in amino acids: CSVQGANQPQHF. CDR3 DNA: TGCAGCGTCCAGGGGGCCAATCAGCCCCAGCATTTT.

This clonotype was recorded many times. The chain carries TRBV18 and TRBJ1-5; the D is unclear. CDR3 size: 15 residues. The V and J ends lost 2 bases and 2 bases respectively, with 10 bases between them. Germline V CDR1 and CDR2: KGHSH, LQKENI. In DNA form, the CDR3 reads TGTGCCAGCTCACCAGAGGGCCCCGGCAATCAGCCCCAGCATTTT. Its protein product is CASSPEGPGNQPQHF. Based on the CDR3 plus reference TRBV18 and TRBJ1-5, the full variable domain is NAGVMQNPRHLVRRRGQEARLRCSPMKGHSHVYWYRQLPEEGLKFMVYLQKENIIDESGMPKERFSAEFPKEGPSILRIQQVVRGDSAAYFCASSPEGPGNQPQHFGDGTRLSIL.

This sequence joins TRBV5-1 and TRBJ2-7; D possibly corresponds to TRBD1 (6 bases). The CDR3 consists of 15 residues. V dropped 4 bases and J dropped 4 bases, with 18 bases sitting between them. Germline CDR1 is SGHRS and CDR2 is YFSETQ. The CDR3 reads CASSANTGTFYEQYF. In nucleotides, the CDR3 is TGCGCCAGCAGCGCGAACACCGGGACATTTTACGAGCAGTACTTC. Full variable domain (remainder filled in from reference TRBV5-1 and TRBJ2-7): KAGVTQTPRYLIKTRGQQVTLSCSPISGHRSVSWYQQTPGQGLQFLFEYFSETQRNKGNFPGRFSGRQFSNSRSEMNVSTLELGDSALYLCASSANTGTFYEQYFGPGTRLTVT.

This clonotype was seen ten or more times. V and J are TRBV4-3 and TRBJ2-1; 9 nucleotides match TRBD1. Trimming cost V 1 base and J 10 bases; bases outside gene matches: 11. Germline V gene sequence: CDR1 LGHNA, CDR2 YSLEER. CDR3 length: 16 amino acids. CDR3 coding DNA: TGCGCCAGCAGCCAAGTCTTACGGACAGGGGCGGGGGAGCAGTTCTTC. Its translation is CASSQVLRTGAGEQFF.

The chain uses TRBV6-1 and TRBJ2-2; D gene uncertain. V was pared by 0 bases and J by 3 bases, with 5 bases between. Germline V gives CDR1 MNHNS, CDR2 SASEGT. CDR3 length: 14 residues. The CDR3 loop reads CASSEAFDTGELFF. The CDR3, as DNA: TGTGCCAGCAGTGAAGCGTTCGACACCGGGGAGCTGTTTTTT.

This clonotype was detected only a few times. CDR3 sequence: CASNKFRDRAQEQYF. The CDR3 nucleotides read TGTGCCAGCAACAAATTCCGGGACAGGGCACAAGAGCAGTACTTC. This chain connects TRBV6-6 to TRBJ2-7, with TRBD1 matching 9 bases. There are 15 residues in the CDR3. V gave up 7 bases and J gave up 7 bases; unmatched junction bases: 14. Per germline, CDR1 MNHNY and CDR2 SVGAGI (reference sequence).

A remark on this clonotype: Its ends do not fully match the called genes, so a read error is possible. This chain uses TRBV7-7 with TRBJ2-5; 10 bases line up with TRBD1. CDR1 SSHAT and CDR2 FNYEAQ come from the germline V gene (reference sequence). The CDR3 has 15 amino acids. The CDR3 nucleotides are TGTGCTAGCAGCCGGGACAGGGGATTTCGAGAGACCCAGTACTTC. This sequence encodes CASSRDRGFRETQYF.

Concerning this clonotype itself: One junction end disagrees with the germline gene, perhaps due to a read error. In nucleotides, the CDR3 is TGTGCCAGCAGCTACGGACTAGCGGGGTACAGTGAGCAGTTCTTC. Residues: CASSYGLAGYSEQFF. The rearrangement uses TRBV7-3 and TRBJ2-1; 12 bases agree with TRBD2. The length of the CDR3 is 15 residues. CDR1 is SGHTA, CDR2 FQGTGA, per germline.

V is TRBV12-3 or TRBV12-4 and J is TRBJ1-1; D call uncertain. Trimming shortened V by 7 bases and J by 4 bases, and 13 bases separated the two germline ends. The CDR3 length is 13 residues. DNA for the CDR3: TGTGCCAGCACAAACTGGGGAACCACTGAAGCTTTCTTT. Translating gives CASTNWGTTEAFF.

This clonotype has a handful of counts. V and J are TRBV7-2 and TRBJ2-7; 13 positions match TRBD2. The V gene's germline CDR1 is SGHTA and CDR2 FQGNSA. The V and J ends lost 1 base and 2 bases, in that order; junction bases with no gene match: 2. The CDR3 is 16 residues long. As DNA, the CDR3 is TGTGCCAGCAGCTTAGGGACTAGCGGGAGAACCTACGAGCAGTACTTC. It specifies CASSLGTSGRTYEQYF.

CDR3 region: CASSRDNPSTDTQYF. The DNA for the CDR3 is TGTGCCAGCAGTCGGGACAACCCATCCACAGATACGCAGTATTTT. The chain couples TRBV28 to TRBJ2-3; possibly TRBD1 for D (6 bases). The CDR3 consists of 15 residues. V was shortened by 5 bases and J by 2 bases, with 14 bases between the two germline ends. Germline V gives CDR1 MDHEN, CDR2 SYDVKM.